Below are 23 T cell receptor beta chains sequenced from a single sample in a study of T cell repertoires in cytomegalovirus infection. In TCRdb, the reads were re-called with MiXCR into one record per CDR3 protein. The sample lists 450,000 to 550,000 distinct CDR3 sequences, 15% to 20% occurring once. Sequenced material: CD8+ T cells from PBMCs. These receptors came from a human donor in good health (CMV status not recorded). Some clones in this sample may be carry-over from other donors' samples.

The chain has TRBV6-5 and TRBJ2-5; either TRBD1 or TRBD2 may supply D (5 bases each). Germline CDR1 is MNHEY and CDR2 is SVGAGI. The CDR3 totals 14 residues. V lost 5 bases to trimming and J lost 3 bases, with 13 bases between them. CDR3 loop: CASSLGDLEETQYF. DNA of the CDR3: TGTGCCAGCAGTCTGGGGGACCTAGAAGAGACCCAGTACTTC.

This clonotype has a count of ten or more. V and J are TRBV5-6 and TRBJ1-2; D not resolved. Trimming stripped 0 bases from V and 2 bases from J, with 8 bases between. This CDR3 spans 14 amino acids. Per the germline V gene, CDR1 is SGHDT and CDR2 is YYEEEE. DNA of the CDR3: TGTGCCAGCAGCTTGGGCAGCTCCAACTATGGCTACACCTTC. Encoded protein: CASSLGSSNYGYTF.

This clonotype was observed at least ten times. The DNA of the CDR3 is TGTGCCAGCAGATATAGCGGAAATGAGCAGTTCTTC. It translates to CASRYSGNEQFF. J is TRBJ2-1 and V is TRBV12-3 or TRBV12-4; weak D call: TRBD2 (6 bases). V was shortened by 6 bases and J by 7 bases, with 10 bases between the two germline ends. CDR3 length equals 12 residues.

This clonotype was recorded once. The chain employs TRBV9 and TRBJ1-6; tentatively, D is TRBD1 (6 bases). The germline V gene has CDR1 SGDLS and CDR2 YYNGEE. Trimming removed 1 base at V and 4 bases at J, with 6 bases between. The CDR3 length is 14 residues. The CDR3 sequence is CASSVQGYNSPLHF. The CDR3 region has the DNA TGTGCCAGCAGCGTACAGGGGTATAATTCACCCCTCCACTTT.

This clonotype was counted many times. This sequence joins TRBV9 and TRBJ1-4; D call uncertain. V lost 4 bases to trimming and J lost 7 bases, with 8 bases between them. The germline gives CDR1 SGDLS, CDR2 YYNGEE. The CDR3 is 12 amino acids. The CDR3 spells CASSPGSEKLFF. The CDR3 DNA reads TGTGCCAGCAGCCCGGGGAGTGAAAAACTGTTTTTT.

The V gene is TRBV5-3, the J gene TRBJ2-7; TRBD1 might be the D (8 bases). TRBV5-3 is sorted into the ORF group, with uncertain function. The length of the CDR3 is 18 residues. V was cut by 8 bases and J by 0 bases, with 27 bases left in between. The CDR3: CASSPGFHRGGSSYEQYF. The CDR3 DNA is TGTGCCAGCAGCCCAGGGTTCCACAGGGGGGGAAGCTCCTACGAGCAGTACTTC.

This clonotype has only a few counts. This rearrangement joins TRBV6-1 to TRBJ1-5; D is ambiguous. Germline V gene lookup returns CDR1 MNHNS and CDR2 SASEGT. Trimming removed 7 bases at V and 2 bases at J, with 12 bases between. The CDR3 has 14 residues. The DNA for the CDR3 is TGTGCCAGCACCAGCGACCGACGCAATCAGCCCCAGCATTTT. Its translation is CASTSDRRNQPQHF.

This clonotype was detected ten times or more. The chain is built from TRBV7-9 and TRBJ2-5; 8 bases agree with TRBD2. Germline CDR1 is SEHNR and CDR2 is FQNEAQ (reference sequence). The CDR3 length is 12 residues. Trimming cost V 7 bases and J 5 bases; bases outside gene matches: 3. The CDR3 DNA reads TGTGCCAGCAAGACTAGCGAGGAGACCCAGTACTTC. Protein product: CASKTSEETQYF.

Of note for this clonotype: This sequence may be a read error, since a much larger clone differs from it by one base. The chain has TRBV4-1 and TRBJ2-3; D is possibly TRBD2 (5 bases). CDR1 is MGHRA, CDR2 YSYEKL, per germline. V lost 4 bases, J lost 0 bases, and 11 bases lay in between. The CDR3 runs to 15 residues. CDR3 sequence (DNA): TGCGCCAGCAGCCCCCCCCAGCGGAGCACAGATACGCAGTATTTT. This translates into CASSPPQRSTDTQYF.

The chain carries TRBV5-1 and TRBJ1-2; a weak D match, TRBD1 (6 bases). V gave up 7 bases and J gave up 3 bases, with 16 bases separating them. The CDR3 consists of 14 residues. Germline CDR1 and CDR2: SGHRS and YFSETQ. CDR3 protein: CASLGQTSDYGYTF. CDR3 bases: TGCGCCAGCCTTGGACAGACATCCGACTATGGCTACACCTTC.

Details on this clonotype: A much larger clone is a single base away; this may be a read error. The chain employs TRBV4-1 and TRBJ2-3, with 11 bases fitting TRBD2. Germline loops: CDR1 MGHRA, CDR2 YSYEKL. The CDR3 is 20 amino acids. The CDR3 region is CARSQVDSGRAQSSLDTQYF. DNA for the CDR3: TGCGCCCGCAGCCAAGTGGATAGCGGGAGGGCCCAAAGTAGTTTAGATACGCAGTATTTT.

Details on this clonotype: A single base separates this from a much larger clone, so it may be a read error. DNA for the CDR3: TGTGCCAGCAGCGACGAAACCCTCGGGGCCTCCTACGAGCAGTACTTC. Protein product: CASSDETLGASYEQYF. The rearrangement joins TRBV7-3 to TRBJ2-7; D may correspond to TRBD1 or TRBD2 (5 bases each). Germline CDR1 is SGHTA and CDR2 is FQGTGA. Trimming shortened V by 5 bases and J by 0 bases, and 17 bases separated the two germline ends. The CDR3 is 16 amino acids.

As regards this clonotype: An end of the junction does not agree with germline; a read error may underlie this. Here the CDR3 reads CARSFSGTKVYGYTF. The CDR3 DNA sequence: TGTGCCAGAAGTTTCTCCGGGACGAAAGTCTATGGCTACACCTTC. The genes are TRBV12-3 or TRBV12-4 and TRBJ1-2, with a weak D call TRBD1 (5 bases). The CDR3 spans 15 residues.

This clonotype showed up many times. V and J are TRBV11-2 and TRBJ1-5; D is uncertain. The V end lost 0 bases, the J end lost 6 bases, and 15 bases lay between the germline ends. This CDR3 spans 16 amino acids. Germline CDR1 and CDR2: SGHAT and FQNNGV. For the CDR3, the DNA is TGTGCCAGCAGCTTAGACGGCGCGGGAAGTGGTCAGCCCCAGCATTTT. It yields the protein CASSLDGAGSGQPQHF.

The CDR3 region is CSARDRQGSDTQYF. The CDR3 DNA is TGCAGTGCTAGAGACCGACAGGGGTCAGATACGCAGTATTTT. V is TRBV20-1 and J is TRBJ2-3, with TRBD1 matching over 8 bases. The CDR3 loop spans 14 amino acids. With 0 bases clipped from V and 4 bases from J, the junction kept 3 bases outside the gene matches. Germline loops: CDR1 DFQATT, CDR2 SNEGSKA (reference sequence).

The chain employs TRBV28 and TRBJ1-1; 9 positions match TRBD1. The V and J ends lost 3 bases and 0 bases, in that order; junction bases with no gene match: 5. The length of the CDR3 is 16 residues. Per germline, CDR1 MDHEN and CDR2 SYDVKM. The CDR3 reads CASSFGQGMMNTEAFF. The CDR3, as DNA: TGTGCCAGCAGTTTCGGACAGGGGATGATGAACACTGAAGCTTTCTTT.

The sample holds many counts of this clonotype. This rearrangement joins TRBV7-2 to TRBJ2-3, with 10 bases identical to TRBD2. Germline V lookup: CDR1 SGHTA, CDR2 FQGNSA. This CDR3 has 15 residues. J was trimmed by 7 bases and V by 5 bases; bases with no gene match: 9. CDR3 coding DNA: TGTGCCAGCAGCCCGACTAGCGGGTGGACAAATACGCAGTATTTT. This translates into CASSPTSGWTNTQYF.

The CDR3 region has the DNA TGTGCCAGCAGTTTCAACCAAAAAGGGGAGGACACTGAAGCTTTCTTT. Its protein product is CASSFNQKGEDTEAFF. The chain couples TRBV28 to TRBJ1-1; possibly TRBD1 for D (5 bases). CDR1 is MDHEN, CDR2 SYDVKM, per germline. The ends were cut back, 3 bases at V and 3 bases at J, with 17 bases in the middle. This CDR3 spans 16 amino acids. Filled out from reference TRBV28 and TRBJ1-1, the complete variable domain reads DVKVTQSSRYLVKRTGEKVFLECVQDMDHENMFWYRQDPGLGLRLIYFSYDVKMKEKGDIPEGYSVSREKKERFSLILESASTNQTSMYLCASSFNQKGEDTEAFFGQGTRLTVV.

The sample holds many counts of this clonotype. The chain is built from TRBV6-5 and TRBJ2-2; no reliable D call. CDR1 is MNHEY and CDR2 is SVGAGI in the germline V gene. Trimming removed 0 bases at V and 4 bases at J, with 3 bases between. CDR3 length equals 13 residues. This chain's CDR3 is CASSYSGTGELFF. For the CDR3, the DNA is TGTGCCAGCAGTTACTCGGGCACCGGGGAGCTGTTTTTT.

This sequence joins TRBV5-1 and TRBJ1-1; the D gene is possibly TRBD1 (6 bases). Germline V lookup: CDR1 SGHRS, CDR2 YFSETQ. The CDR3 runs 12 residues. Trimming left V 6 bases short and J 4 bases short, with 10 bases between. The DNA of the CDR3 is TGCGCCAGCATTAGAGGGGGCACTGAAGCTTTCTTT. Translating it yields CASIRGGTEAFF. Full variable domain (missing parts from reference TRBV5-1 and TRBJ1-1): KAGVTQTPRYLIKTRGQQVTLSCSPISGHRSVSWYQQTPGQGLQFLFEYFSETQRNKGNFPGRFSGRQFSNSRSEMNVSTLELGDSALYLCASIRGGTEAFFGQGTRLTVV.

This clonotype was detected many times. The V and J genes are TRBV9 and TRBJ1-1, with a tentative D call TRBD1 (5 bases). The germline V gene encodes CDR1 SGDLS and CDR2 YYNGEE. CDR3 length equals 13 residues. Trimming removed 0 bases at V and 4 bases at J, with 7 bases between. The CDR3 is CASSVGGTTEAFF. CDR3 nucleotides: TGTGCCAGCAGCGTAGGAGGGACCACTGAAGCTTTCTTT.

This clonotype turned up a few times. V usage is TRBV7-9 and J usage is TRBJ2-7; TRBD1 aligns across 12 bases. The trim removed 3 bases at V and 5 bases at J, leaving 5 bases unmatched. The CDR3 runs to 15 residues. The germline gives CDR1 SEHNR, CDR2 FQNEAQ (reference sequence). The CDR3 protein is CASSFTGTGGDEQYF. The CDR3 DNA sequence: TGTGCCAGCAGCTTCACCGGGACAGGGGGCGACGAGCAGTACTTC.

This clonotype showed up many times. The rearrangement uses TRBV12-3 or TRBV12-4 and TRBJ2-7; D is uncertain. The CDR3 sequence is 15 residues long. V was shortened by 1 base and J by 5 bases, with 15 bases between the two germline ends. The CDR3 is CASSLGEDPFDEQYF. For the CDR3, the DNA is TGTGCCAGCAGTTTAGGGGAAGACCCTTTCGACGAGCAGTACTTC.